These 6 T cell receptor beta chains were all obtained from the same sample, sequenced in a study of glioma-infiltrating T cells after dendritic cell vaccination. Profiling relied on immunoSEQ multiplex PCR, and the TCRdb table lists in-frame clones only, not all of them. The sample shows tens of thousands of clones, 80% to 90% of them seen only once. This specimen was blood, taken before dendritic cell vaccination. The receptors derive from a human donor with glioblastoma.

This chain joins TRBV5-1 and TRBJ2-5; 9 bases align to TRBD2. CDR3 length: 14 residues. Unmatched junction bases numbered 4, after V lost 1 base and J lost 6 bases. Germline V gives CDR1 SGHRS, CDR2 YFSETQ. CDR3 sequence reads: CASSLLAGAQTQYF. CDR3 in DNA: TGCGCCAGCAGCTTGTTAGCGGGGGCACAGACCCAGTACTTC.

The chain has TRBV6-5 and TRBJ2-3, with no clear D. From germline, CDR1 is MNHEY and CDR2 SVGAGI. The CDR3 consists of 14 residues. V lost 4 bases and J lost 2, with 10 bases in between. CDR3: CASSSDGYTDTQYF. The CDR3 DNA reads as TGTGCCAGCAGTTCCGACGGGTACACAGATACGCAGTATTTT.

This clone appeared once. The rearrangement uses TRBV28 and TRBJ1-1; a possible D gene is TRBD1 (6 bases). CDR1 and CDR2 (germline): MDHEN, SYDVKM. There are 12 residues in the CDR3. V lost 4 bases and J lost 5, with 8 bases in between. The CDR3 sequence is CASSSQGTEAFF. The CDR3 DNA follows: TGTGCCAGCAGTTCACAGGGTACTGAAGCTTTCTTT.

The chain is built from TRBV19 and TRBJ1-2; 7 positions agree with TRBD1. There are 14 residues in the CDR3. Trimming cost V 0 bases and J 8 bases; bases outside gene matches: 6. The V gene's germline CDR1 is LNHDA and CDR2 SQIVND (reference sequence). Here the CDR3 reads CASSIDGTAFGYTF. In nucleotides, the CDR3 is TGTGCCAGTAGTATAGACGGGACAGCGTTCGGCTACACCTTC.

The CDR3 DNA reads as TGTGCCAGCTCACCACCCGACAGGATTTCGCAGTATTTT. This gives the protein CASSPPDRISQYF. The rearrangement uses TRBV18 and TRBJ2-3; maybe TRBD1 (6 bases). The CDR3 covers 13 residues. Deletions cut 0 bases from V and 10 bases from J, with 11 bases between. The germline CDR1 and CDR2 sequences are KGHSH and LQKENI.

V gene TRBV2 combines with J gene TRBJ1-2; D is perhaps TRBD1 (6 bases). V lost 3 bases and J 3 bases, leaving 14 bases between the germline ends. This CDR3 contains 15 residues. From germline, CDR1 is SNHLY and CDR2 FYNNEI. The chain's CDR3 is CASSDGSGVDYGYTF. DNA of the CDR3: TGTGCCAGCAGTGACGGTTCAGGGGTGGACTATGGCTACACCTTC.